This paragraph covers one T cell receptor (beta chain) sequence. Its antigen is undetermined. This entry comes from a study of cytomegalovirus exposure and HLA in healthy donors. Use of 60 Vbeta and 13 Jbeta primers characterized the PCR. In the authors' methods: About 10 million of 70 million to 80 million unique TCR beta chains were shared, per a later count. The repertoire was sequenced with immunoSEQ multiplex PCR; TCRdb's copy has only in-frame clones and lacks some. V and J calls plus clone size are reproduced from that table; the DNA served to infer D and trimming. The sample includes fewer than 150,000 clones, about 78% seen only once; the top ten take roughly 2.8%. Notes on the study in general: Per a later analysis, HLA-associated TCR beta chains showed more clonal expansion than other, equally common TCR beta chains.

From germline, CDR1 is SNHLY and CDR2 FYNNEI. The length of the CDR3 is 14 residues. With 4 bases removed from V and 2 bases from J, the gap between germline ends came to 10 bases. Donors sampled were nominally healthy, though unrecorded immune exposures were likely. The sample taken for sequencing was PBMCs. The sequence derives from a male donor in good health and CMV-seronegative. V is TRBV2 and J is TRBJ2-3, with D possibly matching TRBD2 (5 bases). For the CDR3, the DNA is TGTGCCAGCAGTGGCCCGGGGAACACAGATACGCAGTATTTT. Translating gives CASSGPGNTDTQYF.